These 10 T cell receptor beta chains were all obtained from the same sample, sequenced in a study of T cell responses to AZD1222 COVID-19 vaccine. Only in-frame clones appear in the TCRdb table, and some are missing; sequencing was by immunoSEQ multiplex PCR. Of over 150,000 clones in the sample, approximately 92% were seen once. The sample was peripheral blood, taken 28 days after the second dose of the MenACWY control vaccine. These receptors all stem from an adult who received the MenACWY meningococcal vaccine as a control.

The chain joins TRBV7-9 to TRBJ1-2; no clear D gene. The CDR3 is 13 residues long. The V gene lost 8 bases and the J gene lost 4 bases, with 14 bases spanning the gap. Germline loops: CDR1 SEHNR, CDR2 FQNEAQ (reference sequence). The CDR3 DNA sequence: TGTGCCAGCGGCCTCGGGCAGCTCTATGGCTACACCTTC. Protein sequence: CASGLGQLYGYTF. Full variable domain (outside the CDR3, taken from reference TRBV7-9 and TRBJ1-2): DTGVSQNPRHKITKRGQNVTFRCDPISEHNRLYWYRQTLGQGPEFLTYFQNEAQLEKSRLLSDRFSAERPKGSFSTLEIQRTEQGDSAMYLCASGLGQLYGYTFGSGTRLTVV.

The rearrangement joins TRBV9 to TRBJ2-4; 13 nucleotides agree with TRBD2. The V gene end was trimmed by 4 bases and the J gene end by 3 bases; junction bases not matched to a gene: 10. The CDR3 has 18 amino acids. Per germline, CDR1 SGDLS and CDR2 YYNGEE. For the CDR3, the DNA is TGTGCCAGCAGCCTCACTAGCGGGGGGGCCTGGGGCAAAAACATTCAGTACTTC. This codes for CASSLTSGGAWGKNIQYF.

Only a few counts were recorded for this clone. This sample includes further DNA sequences coding for the same CDR3. V usage is TRBV5-1 and J usage is TRBJ1-4, with 8 nucleotides matching TRBD1. After removal of 2 bases from V and 7 bases from J, the junction contained 4 bases not matched to a gene. CDR1 is SGHRS, CDR2 YFSETQ, per germline. This CDR3 contains 14 residues. CDR3 bases: TGCGCCAGCAGCTTTGGACAGGGCCGTGAAAAACTGTTTTTT. This gives the protein CASSFGQGREKLFF.

The rearrangement links TRBV5-4 to TRBJ1-6; TRBD1 might be the D (5 bases). The CDR3 contains 14 residues. Trimming pared 0 bases from V and 10 bases from J, leaving 11 bases between. CDR1 SGHNT and CDR2 YYREEE come from the germline V gene (reference sequence). CDR3 DNA: TGTGCCAGCAGCTTGGTAGGGACCCCCTCACCCCTCCACTTT. This gives the protein CASSLVGTPSPLHF.

This rearrangement joins TRBV24-1 to TRBJ2-1; TRBD2 agrees at 8 bases. The V segment lost 6 bases and the J segment 9 bases; nucleotides outside the gene matches: 9. The CDR3 is made up of 14 amino acids. Germline V gene data show CDR1 as KGHDR and CDR2 as SFDVKD. The CDR3 bases are TGTGCCACCAGTTCGACGGGGGGGCAAGGTGAGCAGTTCTTC. Its protein product is CATSSTGGQGEQFF.

This chain links TRBV14 with TRBJ2-5; 7 nucleotides match TRBD2. The J segment lost 2 bases and the V segment lost 0 bases, leaving 9 bases of the junction unmatched. The CDR3 contains 17 residues. CDR1 and CDR2 from the germline V gene are SGHDN and FVKESK. CDR3 DNA: TGTGCCAGCAGCCAAGATAAACTAGCGAGCAGACAAGAGACCCAGTACTTC. Translation: CASSQDKLASRQETQYF.

This clone appeared a few times. The chain uses TRBV24-1 and TRBJ2-2; D is undetermined. Germline V lookup: CDR1 KGHDR, CDR2 SFDVKD. This CDR3 region has 16 residues. Trimming pared 3 bases from V and 4 bases from J, leaving 14 bases between. Here the CDR3 DNA reads TGTGCCACCAGTGATGAGCTTGGTGGGTCCACCGGGGAGCTGTTTTTT. It is translated as CATSDELGGSTGELFF.

The rearrangement links TRBV11-2 to TRBJ2-2; no clear D gene. Trimming stripped 3 bases from V and 9 bases from J, with 11 bases between. This CDR3 contains 13 residues. The germline V gene encodes CDR1 SGHAT and CDR2 FQNNGV. CDR3 nucleotides: TGTGCCAGCAGCTTTGGGCAGAGCCGGGAGCTGTTTTTT. Its translation: CASSFGQSRELFF.

This chain links TRBV5-4 with TRBJ2-1, with D unresolved. The germline V gene encodes CDR1 SGHNT and CDR2 YYREEE (reference sequence). The length of the CDR3 is 12 residues. Trimming removed 4 bases from V and 0 bases from J, with 2 bases in between. Here the CDR3 reads CASSRSYNEQFF. DNA of the CDR3: TGTGCCAGCAGCCGCTCCTACAATGAGCAGTTCTTC.

The chain has TRBV10-2 and TRBJ1-1; D gene ambiguous. The germline gives CDR1 WSHSY, CDR2 SAAADI. With 8 bases removed from V and 9 bases from J, the gap between germline ends came to 19 bases. There are 13 residues in the CDR3. DNA for the CDR3: TGCGCCAGCGGCCGAGACGGATACTCTAAAGCTTTCTTT. Its translation is CASGRDGYSKAFF.